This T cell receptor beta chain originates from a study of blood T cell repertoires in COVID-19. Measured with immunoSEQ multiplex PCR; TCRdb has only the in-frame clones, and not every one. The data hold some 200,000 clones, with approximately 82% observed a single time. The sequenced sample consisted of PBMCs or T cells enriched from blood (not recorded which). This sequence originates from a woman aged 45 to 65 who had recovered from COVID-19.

The chain's CDR3 is CASSRVPPPGELFF. The CDR3 DNA follows: TGTGCCAGCAGCCGGGTGCCCCCCCCCGGGGAGCTGTTTTTT. The V and J genes are TRBV7-6 and TRBJ2-2; D remains ambiguous. This CDR3 is 14 amino acids long. CDR1 and CDR2 from the germline V gene are SGHVS and FNYEAQ. Trimming left V 5 bases short and J 6 bases short, with 13 bases between.